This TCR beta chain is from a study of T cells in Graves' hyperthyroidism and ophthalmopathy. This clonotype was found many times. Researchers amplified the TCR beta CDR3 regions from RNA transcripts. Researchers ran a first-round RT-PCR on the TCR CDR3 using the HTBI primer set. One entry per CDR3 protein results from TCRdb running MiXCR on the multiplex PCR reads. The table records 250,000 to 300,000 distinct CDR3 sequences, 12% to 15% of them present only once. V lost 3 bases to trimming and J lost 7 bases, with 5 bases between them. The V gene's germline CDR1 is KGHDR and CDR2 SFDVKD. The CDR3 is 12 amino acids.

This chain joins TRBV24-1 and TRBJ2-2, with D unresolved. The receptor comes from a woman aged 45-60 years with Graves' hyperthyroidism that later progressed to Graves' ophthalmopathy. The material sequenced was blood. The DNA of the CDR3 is TGTGCCACCAGTGATCCCGTCGGGGAGCTGTTTTTT. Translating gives CATSDPVGELFF.